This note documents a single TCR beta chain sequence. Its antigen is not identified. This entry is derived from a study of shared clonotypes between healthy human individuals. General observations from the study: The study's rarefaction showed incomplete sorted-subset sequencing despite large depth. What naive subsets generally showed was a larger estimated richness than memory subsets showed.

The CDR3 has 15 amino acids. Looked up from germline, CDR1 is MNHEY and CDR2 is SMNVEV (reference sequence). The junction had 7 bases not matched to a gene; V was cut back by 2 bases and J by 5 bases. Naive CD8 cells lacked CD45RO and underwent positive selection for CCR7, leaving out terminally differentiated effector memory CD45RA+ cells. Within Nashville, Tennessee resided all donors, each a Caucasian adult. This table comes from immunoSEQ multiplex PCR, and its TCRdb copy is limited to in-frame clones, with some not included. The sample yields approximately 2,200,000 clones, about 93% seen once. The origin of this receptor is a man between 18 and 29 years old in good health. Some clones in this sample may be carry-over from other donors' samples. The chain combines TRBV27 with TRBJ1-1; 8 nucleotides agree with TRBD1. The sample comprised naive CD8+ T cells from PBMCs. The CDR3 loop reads CASSLAQGGRTEAFF. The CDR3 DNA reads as TGTGCCAGCAGTTTAGCACAGGGGGGAAGGACTGAAGCTTTCTTT.